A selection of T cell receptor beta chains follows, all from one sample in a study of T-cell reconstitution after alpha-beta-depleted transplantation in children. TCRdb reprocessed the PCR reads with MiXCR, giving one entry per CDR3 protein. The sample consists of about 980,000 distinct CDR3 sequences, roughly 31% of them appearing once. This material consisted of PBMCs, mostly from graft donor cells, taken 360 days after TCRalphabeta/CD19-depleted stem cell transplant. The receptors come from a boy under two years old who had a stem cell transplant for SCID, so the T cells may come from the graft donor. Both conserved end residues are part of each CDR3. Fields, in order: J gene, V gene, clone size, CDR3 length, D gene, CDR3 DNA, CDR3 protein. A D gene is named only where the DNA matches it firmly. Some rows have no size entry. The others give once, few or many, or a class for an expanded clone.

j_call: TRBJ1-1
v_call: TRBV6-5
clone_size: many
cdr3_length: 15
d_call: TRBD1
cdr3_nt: TGTGCCAGCAGTTACTCCAGGGGGTTGAACACTGAAGCTTTCTTT
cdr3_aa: CASSYSRGLNTEAFF

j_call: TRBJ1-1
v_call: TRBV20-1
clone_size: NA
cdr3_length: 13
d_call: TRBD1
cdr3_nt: TGCAGTGCTAGAGGGACAGGGCACAAGGAAGCTTTCTTT
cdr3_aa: CSARGTGHKEAFF

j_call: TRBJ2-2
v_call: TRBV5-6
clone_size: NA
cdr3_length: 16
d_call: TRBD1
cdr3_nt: TGTGCCAGCAGCTTTTATGGGACAGGGAACACCGGGGAGCTGTTTTTT
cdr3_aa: CASSFYGTGNTGELFF

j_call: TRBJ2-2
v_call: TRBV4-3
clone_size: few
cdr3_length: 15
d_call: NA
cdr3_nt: TGCGCCAGCAGCCAAGAAGACAGGAACACCGGGGAGCTGTTTTTT
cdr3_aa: CASSQEDRNTGELFF

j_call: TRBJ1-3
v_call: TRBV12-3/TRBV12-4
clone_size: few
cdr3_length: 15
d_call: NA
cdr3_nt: TGTGCCAGCAGTTTAGTCCCAGGGACCCCAAACACCATATATTTT
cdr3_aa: CASSLVPGTPNTIYF

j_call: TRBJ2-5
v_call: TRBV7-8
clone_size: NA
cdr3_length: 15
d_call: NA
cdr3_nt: TGTGCCAGCGTTGAAGGGGGTTACCCAAGAGAGCCCCAGTACTTC
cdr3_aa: CASVEGGYPREPQYF

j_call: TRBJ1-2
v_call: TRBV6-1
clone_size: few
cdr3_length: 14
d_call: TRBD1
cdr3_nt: TGTGCCAGCAGCCGTGGACAGGGACCCTATGGCTACACCTTC
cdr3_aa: CASSRGQGPYGYTF

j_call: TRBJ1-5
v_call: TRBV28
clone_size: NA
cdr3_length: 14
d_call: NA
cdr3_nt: TGTGCCAGCACCTGGGGTACAGGGAGGCAGCCCCAGCATTTT
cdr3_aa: CASTWGTGRQPQHF

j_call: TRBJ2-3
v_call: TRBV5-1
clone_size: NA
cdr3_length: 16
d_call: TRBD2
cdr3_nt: TGCGCCAGCAGCTTGACGTCGGGACTAATTACAGATACGCAGTATTTT
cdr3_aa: CASSLTSGLITDTQYF

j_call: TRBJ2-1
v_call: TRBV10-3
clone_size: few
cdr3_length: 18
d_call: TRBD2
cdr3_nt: TGTGCCATCAGCCGGACTAGCGGGGGGGGTAACAGCTACAATGAGCAGTTCTTC
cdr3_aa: CAISRTSGGGNSYNEQFF

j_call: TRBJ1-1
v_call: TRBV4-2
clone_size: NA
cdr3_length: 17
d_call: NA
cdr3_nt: TGTGCCAGCAGCCAAGATTACGGCAGGGACTTGAACACTGAAGCTTTCTTT
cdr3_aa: CASSQDYGRDLNTEAFF

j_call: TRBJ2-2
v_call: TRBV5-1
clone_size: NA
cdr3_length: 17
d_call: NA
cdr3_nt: TGCGCCAGCAGCTTTAGTGAACATAACAGGGCCACCGGGGAGCTGTTTTTT
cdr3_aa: CASSFSEHNRATGELFF

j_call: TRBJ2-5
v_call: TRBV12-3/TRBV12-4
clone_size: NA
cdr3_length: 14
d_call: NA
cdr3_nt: TGTGCCAGCACCTCTTGGGAAAGGGAAGAGACCCAGTACTTC
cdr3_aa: CASTSWEREETQYF

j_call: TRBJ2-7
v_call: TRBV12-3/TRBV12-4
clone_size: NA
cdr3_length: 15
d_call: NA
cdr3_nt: TGTGCCAGCAGTTTCCAGGCAGCCCCGTACTACGAGCAGTACTTC
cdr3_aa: CASSFQAAPYYEQYF

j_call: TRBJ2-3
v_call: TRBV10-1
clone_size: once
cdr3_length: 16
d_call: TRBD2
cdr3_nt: TGCGCCAGCAGTGAAACCGCGGGGGTTCTTCCCGATACGCAGTATTTT
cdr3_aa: CASSETAGVLPDTQYF

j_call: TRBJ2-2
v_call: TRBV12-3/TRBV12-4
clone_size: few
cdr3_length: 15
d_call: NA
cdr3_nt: TGTGCCAGCAGTCCATGGACGGCGAACACCGGGGAGCTGTTTTTT
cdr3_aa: CASSPWTANTGELFF

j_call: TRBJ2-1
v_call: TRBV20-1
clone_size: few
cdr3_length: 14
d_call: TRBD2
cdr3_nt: TGCAGTGCTAGATTAGCGGGGGTCTACAATGAGCAGTTCTTC
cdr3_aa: CSARLAGVYNEQFF

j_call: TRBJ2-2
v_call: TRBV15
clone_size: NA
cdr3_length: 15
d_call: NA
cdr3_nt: TGTGCCACCACCTCGGACACTACGAACACCGGGGAGCTGTTTTTT
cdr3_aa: CATTSDTTNTGELFF

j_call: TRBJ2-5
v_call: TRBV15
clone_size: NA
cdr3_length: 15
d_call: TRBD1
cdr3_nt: TGTGCCACCAGCAGTTGGACAGGGGGCCGGGAGACCCAGTACTTC
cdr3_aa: CATSSWTGGRETQYF

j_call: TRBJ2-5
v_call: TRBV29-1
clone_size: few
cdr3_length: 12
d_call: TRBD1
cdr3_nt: TGCAGCGTTAGACAGGGACAAGAGACCCAGTACTTC
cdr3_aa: CSVRQGQETQYF

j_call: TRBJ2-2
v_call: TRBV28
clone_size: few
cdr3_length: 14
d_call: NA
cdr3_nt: TGTGCCAGCAGACCCGGGACACCCACCGGGGAGCTGTTTTTT
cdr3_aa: CASRPGTPTGELFF

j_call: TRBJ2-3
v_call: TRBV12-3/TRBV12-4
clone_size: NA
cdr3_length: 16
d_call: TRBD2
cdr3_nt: TGTGCCAGCAGGGTCCCGGGACTAGCGGGGGCCAATACGCAGTATTTT
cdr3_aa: CASRVPGLAGANTQYF

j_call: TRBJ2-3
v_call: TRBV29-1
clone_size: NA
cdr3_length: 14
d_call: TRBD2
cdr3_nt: TGCAGCGTTGAGTCTAGCGGCCGCACAGATACGCAGTATTTT
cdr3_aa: CSVESSGRTDTQYF

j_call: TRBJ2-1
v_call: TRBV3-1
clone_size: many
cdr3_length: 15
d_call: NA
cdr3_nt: TGTGCCAGCACCTCTGTGGACCGAGCCTACAATGAGCAGTTCTTC
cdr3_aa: CASTSVDRAYNEQFF

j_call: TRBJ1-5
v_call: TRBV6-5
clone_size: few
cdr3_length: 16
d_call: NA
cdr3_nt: TGTGCCAGCAGTTACGGACCGAGGTATAGCAATCAGCCCCAGCATTTT
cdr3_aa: CASSYGPRYSNQPQHF

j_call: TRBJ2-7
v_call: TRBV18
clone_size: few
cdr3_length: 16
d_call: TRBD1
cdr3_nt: TGTGCCAGCTCACCACCAAAGACAGGGACCCTAGGCGAGCAGTACTTC
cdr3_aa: CASSPPKTGTLGEQYF

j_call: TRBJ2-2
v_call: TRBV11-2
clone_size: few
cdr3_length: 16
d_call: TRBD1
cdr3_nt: TGTGCCAGCAGCTTAGTCAAGACAGGGAGAACCGGGGAGCTGTTTTTT
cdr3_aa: CASSLVKTGRTGELFF

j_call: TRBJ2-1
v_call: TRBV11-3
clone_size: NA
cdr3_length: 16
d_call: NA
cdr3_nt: TGTGCCAGCAGCTTAGGTGCCAGGGGAGGCTACAATGAGCAGTTCTTC
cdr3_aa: CASSLGARGGYNEQFF

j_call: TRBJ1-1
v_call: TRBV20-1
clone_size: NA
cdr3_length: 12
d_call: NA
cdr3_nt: TGCAGTGCTAGTCCCGATCGCACTGAAGCTTTCTTT
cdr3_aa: CSASPDRTEAFF

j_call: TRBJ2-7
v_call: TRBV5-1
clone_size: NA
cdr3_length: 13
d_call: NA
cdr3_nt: TGCGCCAGCAGTGATCGGGGCGGCTACGAGCAGTACTTC
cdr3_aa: CASSDRGGYEQYF

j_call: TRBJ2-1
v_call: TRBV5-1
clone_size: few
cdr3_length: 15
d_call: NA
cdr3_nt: TGCGCCAGCAGCTTTGTCTCCGGGGTTGGGAATGAGCAGTTCTTC
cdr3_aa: CASSFVSGVGNEQFF

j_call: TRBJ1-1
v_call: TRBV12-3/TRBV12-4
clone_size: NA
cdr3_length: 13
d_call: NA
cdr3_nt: TGTGCCAGCAGTCAGAGGCAACACACTGAAGCTTTCTTT
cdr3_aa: CASSQRQHTEAFF

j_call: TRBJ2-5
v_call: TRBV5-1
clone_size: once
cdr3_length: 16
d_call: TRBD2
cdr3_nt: TGCGCCAGCAGCTTTGGGATCATAGCGGGTGCAGAGACCCAGTACTTC
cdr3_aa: CASSFGIIAGAETQYF

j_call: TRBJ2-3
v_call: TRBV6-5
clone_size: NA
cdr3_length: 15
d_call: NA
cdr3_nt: TGTGCCAGCAGTTACGGGCAGGGCAGGGCAGATACGCAGTATTTT
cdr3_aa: CASSYGQGRADTQYF

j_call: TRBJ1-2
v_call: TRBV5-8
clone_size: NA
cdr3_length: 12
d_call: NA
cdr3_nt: TGTGCCAGCAGCTTACGGCTCAGTGGCTACACCTTC
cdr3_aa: CASSLRLSGYTF

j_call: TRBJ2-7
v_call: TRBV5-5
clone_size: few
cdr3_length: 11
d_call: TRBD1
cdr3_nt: TGTGCCAGCAGCTTCGACAGGGAACGGAACTTC
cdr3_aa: CASSFDRERNF

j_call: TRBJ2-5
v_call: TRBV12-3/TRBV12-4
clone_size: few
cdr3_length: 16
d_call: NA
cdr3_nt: TGTGCCAGCAGCCCTTCTTTAAGGGGCCTCCAAGAGACCCAGTACTTC
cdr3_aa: CASSPSLRGLQETQYF

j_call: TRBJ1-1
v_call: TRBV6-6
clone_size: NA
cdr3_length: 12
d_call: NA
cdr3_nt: TGTGCCAGCAGCCCGGACACCGGTGAAGCTTTCTTT
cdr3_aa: CASSPDTGEAFF

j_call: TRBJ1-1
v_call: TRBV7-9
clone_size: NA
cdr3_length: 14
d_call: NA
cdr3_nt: TGTGCCAGCAGCGCACAGGGTGGGAGCACTGAAGCTTTCTTT
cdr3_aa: CASSAQGGSTEAFF

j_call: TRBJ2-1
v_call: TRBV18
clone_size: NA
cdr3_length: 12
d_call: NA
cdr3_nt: TGTGCCAGCTCGTACTTTTACAATGAGCAGTTCTTC
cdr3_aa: CASSYFYNEQFF

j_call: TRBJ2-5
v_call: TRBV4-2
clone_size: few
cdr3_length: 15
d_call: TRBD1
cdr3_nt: TGTGCCAGCAGCCAAGTAGGGGGCGTTACAGAGACCCAGTACTTC
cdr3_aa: CASSQVGGVTETQYF

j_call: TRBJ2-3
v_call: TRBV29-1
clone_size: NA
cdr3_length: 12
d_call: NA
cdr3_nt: TGCAGCGTTGCCAGTCTCCCAGATACGCAGTATTTT
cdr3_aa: CSVASLPDTQYF

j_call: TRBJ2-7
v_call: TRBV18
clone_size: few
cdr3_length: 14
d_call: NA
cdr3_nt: TGTGCCAGCTCATCGGACTCAAGAGTAACCGAGCAGTACTTC
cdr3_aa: CASSSDSRVTEQYF

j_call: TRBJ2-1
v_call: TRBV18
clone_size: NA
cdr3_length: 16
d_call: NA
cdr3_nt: TGTGCCAGCTCACCAAATTCTCGCGTCCCAGACAATGAGCAGTTCTTC
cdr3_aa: CASSPNSRVPDNEQFF

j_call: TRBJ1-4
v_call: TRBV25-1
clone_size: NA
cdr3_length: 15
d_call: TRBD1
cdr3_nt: TGTGCCAGCAGTGAAACCGGGACAGGGCTTGGAAAACTGTTTTTT
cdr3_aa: CASSETGTGLGKLFF